This TCR beta chain stems from a study of early T cells in non-severe SARS-CoV-2 infection. TCRdb redid the calling of the 5' RACE reads with MiXCR, one entry per CDR3 protein. This sample yields approximately 83,000 distinct CDR3 sequences, of which around 15% are seen a single time; 10% to 11% belongs to the top ten. The sample was whole blood. The receptor comes from an adult who was a healthcare worker with PCR-confirmed SARS-CoV-2 infection or an uninfected control (not recorded which).

This CDR3 reads CASSFQKQGTDTQYF. In nucleotides, the CDR3 is TGTGCCAGCAGTTTCCAAAAACAGGGGACAGATACGCAGTATTTT. V usage is TRBV12-3 or TRBV12-4 and J usage is TRBJ2-3, with 7 bases lining up with TRBD1. This CDR3 region has 15 residues. Germline trimming cut 3 bases from V and 3 bases from J; bases unmatched to any gene: 6.